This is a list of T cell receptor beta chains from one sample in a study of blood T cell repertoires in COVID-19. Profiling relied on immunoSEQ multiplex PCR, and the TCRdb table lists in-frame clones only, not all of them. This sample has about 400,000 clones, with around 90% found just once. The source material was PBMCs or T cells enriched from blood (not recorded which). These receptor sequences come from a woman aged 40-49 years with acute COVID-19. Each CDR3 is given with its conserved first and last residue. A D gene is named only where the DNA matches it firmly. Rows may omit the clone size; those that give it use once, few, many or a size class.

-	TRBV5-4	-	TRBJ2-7	CASSLRQGTYEQYF	TGTGCCAGCAGCTTGCGGCAGGGGACCTACGAGCAGTACTTC
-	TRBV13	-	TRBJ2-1	CASSLGSFGLNEQFF	TGTGCCAGCAGCCTAGGATCATTTGGCCTCAATGAGCAGTTCTTC
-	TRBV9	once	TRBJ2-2	CASSVQGISTGELFF	TGTGCCAGCAGCGTGCAGGGGATTTCCACCGGGGAGCTGTTTTTT
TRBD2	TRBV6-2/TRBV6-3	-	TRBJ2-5	CASSSTSDQETQYF	TGTGCCAGCAGTTCCACTAGCGACCAAGAGACCCAGTACTTC
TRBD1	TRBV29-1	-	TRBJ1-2	CSVEGDRVPYGYTF	TGCAGCGTTGAGGGGGACAGGGTACCTTATGGCTACACCTTC
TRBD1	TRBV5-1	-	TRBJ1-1	CASSGGQGHEAFF	TGCGCCAGCAGCGGGGGACAGGGGCATGAAGCTTTCTTT
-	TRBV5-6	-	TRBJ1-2	CASSKIQGRGYGYTF	TGTGCCAGCAGCAAGATTCAGGGGCGCGGCTATGGCTACACCTTC
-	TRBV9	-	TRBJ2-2	CASSVGGTNTGELFF	TGTGCCAGCAGCGTAGGGGGCACTAACACCGGGGAGCTGTTTTTT
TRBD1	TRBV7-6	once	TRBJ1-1	CASSLLGQGLYTEAFF	TGTGCCAGCAGCTTGTTGGGACAGGGGCTATACACTGAAGCTTTCTTT
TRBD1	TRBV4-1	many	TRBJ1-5	CASSQEYRGTGSNQPQHF	TGCGCCAGCAGCCAGGAATACAGGGGGACTGGGAGCAATCAGCCCCAGCATTTT
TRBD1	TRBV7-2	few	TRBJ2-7	CASSLYGPTGGYGEQYF	TGTGCCAGCAGCTTATACGGCCCGACAGGGGGCTATGGCGAGCAGTACTTC
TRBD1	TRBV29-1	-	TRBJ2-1	CSVATGSSYNEQFF	TGCAGCGTGGCGACAGGGAGCTCCTACAATGAGCAGTTCTTC
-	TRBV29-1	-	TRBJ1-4	CSGAQSNEKLFF	TGCAGCGGGGCACAGTCTAATGAAAAACTGTTTTTT
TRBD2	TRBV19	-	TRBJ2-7	CASSMDSGGPIGEQYF	TGTGCCAGTAGTATGGACAGCGGGGGCCCTATAGGGGAGCAGTACTTC
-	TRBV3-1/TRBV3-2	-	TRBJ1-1	CASSPRGVTEAFF	TGTGCCAGCAGCCCCAGGGGCGTCACTGAAGCTTTCTTT
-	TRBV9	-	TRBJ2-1	CASSATGDDEQFF	TGTGCCAGCAGCGCCACGGGAGATGATGAGCAGTTCTTC
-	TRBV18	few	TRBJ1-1	CASSTSAGNTEAFF	TGTGCCAGCTCAACAAGTGCAGGTAACACTGAAGCTTTCTTT
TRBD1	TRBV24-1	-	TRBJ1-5	CATQGARTQPQHF	TGTGCCACACAGGGGGCAAGAACTCAGCCCCAGCATTTT
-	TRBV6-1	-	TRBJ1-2	CAANRTNPLYGYTF	TGTGCCGCGAATCGGACAAACCCCCTCTATGGCTACACCTTC
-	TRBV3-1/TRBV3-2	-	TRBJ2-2	CASNGGIAGELFF	TGTGCCAGCAACGGGGGAATCGCCGGGGAGCTGTTTTTT
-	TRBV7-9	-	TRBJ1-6	CASSSGDSPLHF	TGTGCCAGCAGCTCGGGGGATTCACCCCTCCACTTT
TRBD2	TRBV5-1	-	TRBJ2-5	CASSSGLAGIWETQYF	TGCGCCAGCAGCTCCGGACTAGCGGGGATTTGGGAGACCCAGTACTTC
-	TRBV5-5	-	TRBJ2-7	CASSTTPTYEQYF	TGTGCCAGCAGCACCACACCCACCTACGAGCAGTACTTC
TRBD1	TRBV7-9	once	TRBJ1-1	CASSFAGTGGYTEAFF	TGTGCCAGCAGCTTCGCCGGGACAGGGGGTTACACTGAAGCTTTCTTT
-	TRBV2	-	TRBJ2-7	CASSVQGSGEQYF	TGTGCCAGCAGTGTACAGGGCTCGGGCGAGCAGTACTTC
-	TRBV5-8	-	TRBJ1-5	CASSLDDPKEQPQHF	TGTGCCAGCAGCTTGGATGATCCAAAGGAGCAGCCCCAGCATTTT
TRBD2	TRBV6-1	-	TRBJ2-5	CASSEIAGGQETQYF	TGTGCCAGCAGTGAGATAGCGGGGGGACAAGAGACCCAGTACTTC
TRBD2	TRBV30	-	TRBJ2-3	CAWNHRGGRTDTQYF	TGTGCCTGGAACCACCGGGGGGGTCGCACAGATACGCAGTATTTT
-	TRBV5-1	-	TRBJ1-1	CASTGQLNTEAFF	TGCGCCAGCACTGGACAGCTGAACACTGAAGCTTTCTTT
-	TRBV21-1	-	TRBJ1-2	CASSKSLRVRDGYTF	TGTGCCAGCAGCAAAAGCCTTCGGGTGAGAGATGGCTACACCTTC
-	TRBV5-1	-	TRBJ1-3	CASSQEGARTIYF	TGCGCCAGCAGCCAAGAGGGTGCAAGGACCATATATTTT
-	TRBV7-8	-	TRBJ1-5	CASSPGTATYSNQPQHF	TGTGCCAGCAGCCCCGGGACTGCAACTTATAGCAATCAGCCCCAGCATTTT
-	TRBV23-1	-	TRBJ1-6	CASSGIYNSPLHF	TGCGCCAGCAGCGGGATCTATAATTCACCCCTCCACTTT
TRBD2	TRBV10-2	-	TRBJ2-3	CASSELAGGGTDTQYF	TGCGCCAGCAGTGAACTAGCGGGGGGCGGGACGGATACGCAGTATTTT
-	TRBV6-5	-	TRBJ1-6	CASNWPGDNSPLHF	TGTGCCAGCAATTGGCCCGGGGATAATTCACCCCTCCACTTT
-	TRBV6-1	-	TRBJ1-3	CASSEWRGSGNTIYF	TGTGCCAGCAGTGAATGGCGGGGCTCTGGAAACACCATATATTTT
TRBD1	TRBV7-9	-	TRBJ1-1	CASSSDGQGKVEAFF	TGTGCCAGCAGCTCCGATGGACAGGGGAAGGTTGAAGCTTTCTTT
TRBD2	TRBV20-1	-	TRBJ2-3	CSASPGPQWGGEGHTDTQYF	TGCAGTGCTAGTCCCGGCCCCCAATGGGGCGGGGAGGGGCACACAGATACGCAGTATTTT
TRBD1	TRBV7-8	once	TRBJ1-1	CASSPGTGASLVTEAFF	TGTGCCAGCAGCCCTGGGACAGGGGCATCCTTGGTCACTGAAGCTTTCTTT
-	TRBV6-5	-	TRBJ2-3	CASSYSSADTQYF	TGTGCCAGCAGTTACTCAAGCGCAGATACGCAGTATTTT